This T cell receptor beta chain appears in the sequencing data of a study of T cells in Graves' hyperthyroidism and ophthalmopathy. Study-level results: Ophthalmopathy was told apart from stable hyperthyroidism by a 13 V-J model.

Graves' hyperthyroidism is called stable when ophthalmopathy does not progress within 18 months. Diagnosis of hyperthyroidism was new in patients aged 18 to 65, and its duration was under 2 months. Clinical symptoms, serum thyroxine, TRAb, thyroid ultrasound and orbital computed tomography informed diagnoses. This clonotype was observed a few times. Its antigen remains unknown. TCR beta CDR3 regions were amplified from RNA. HTBI primers drove first-round RT-PCR of the TCR CDR3. TCRdb itself ran the multiplex PCR reads through MiXCR, one entry per CDR3 protein. Among 600,000 to 750,000 distinct CDR3 sequences listed, about 18% were seen once. Trimming left V 10 bases short and J 3 bases short, with 12 bases between. CDR3 length: 13 amino acids. Germline lookup yields CDR1 LNHDA and CDR2 SQIVND (reference sequence).

The sequenced material came from blood. The rearrangement uses TRBV19 and TRBJ1-4; D is unclear. This clonotype was sampled from a man aged 50 or older with Graves' hyperthyroidism. The CDR3 sequence is CATRTLPNEKLFF. Here the CDR3 DNA reads TGTGCCACCAGGACGTTACCTAATGAAAAACTGTTTTTT.